The sequence of this T cell receptor (beta chain) was determined in a study of glioma-infiltrating T cells. General observations from the study: CDR3 overlap between tissue and blood was very small. Non-neoplastic patients had below-expected tissue-blood divergence, while all gliomas exceeded expectation.

In germline, CDR1 is LGHNA, CDR2 YNFKEQ. The CDR3 is 14 amino acids. V was shortened by 5 bases and J by 5 bases, with 15 bases between the two germline ends. Details on this clonotype: Antigen specificity is unknown.

The iRepertoire nested amplicon-rescue multiplex PCR amplified TCR alpha and beta CDR3s from RNA. From the multiplex PCR reads, TCRdb called clonotypes with MiXCR, one entry per CDR3 protein. The data show 150,000 or so distinct CDR3 sequences, about two fifths seen once. This chain joins TRBV4-2 and TRBJ2-5; D call uncertain. Sequenced material: glioma tissue, nonneoplastic brain tissue, or PBMCs (not recorded which). The TCR was taken from a human donor with low-grade glioma or glioblastoma, undergoing nonglioma brain surgery, or in good health (not recorded which). DNA of the CDR3: TGTGCCAGCAGCTTAGACGGCACATCGGAGACCCAGTACTTC. As protein: CASSLDGTSETQYF.